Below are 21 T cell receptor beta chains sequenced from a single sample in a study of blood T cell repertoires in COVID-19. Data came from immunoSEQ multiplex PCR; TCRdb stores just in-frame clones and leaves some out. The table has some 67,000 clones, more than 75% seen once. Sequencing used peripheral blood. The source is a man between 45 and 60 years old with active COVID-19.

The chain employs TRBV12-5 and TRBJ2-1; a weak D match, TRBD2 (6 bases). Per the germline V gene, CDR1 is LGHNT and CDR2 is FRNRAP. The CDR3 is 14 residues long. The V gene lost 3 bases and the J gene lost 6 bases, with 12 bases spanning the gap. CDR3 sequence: CASGFTSLGNEQFF. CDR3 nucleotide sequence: TGTGCTAGTGGTTTTACTAGCTTGGGCAATGAGCAGTTCTTC.

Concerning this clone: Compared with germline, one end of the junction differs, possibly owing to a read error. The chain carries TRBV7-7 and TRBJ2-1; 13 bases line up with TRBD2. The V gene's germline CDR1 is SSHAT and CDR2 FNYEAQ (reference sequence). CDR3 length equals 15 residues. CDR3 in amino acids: CASSLGLAGRNEQFF. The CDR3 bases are TGTGCTAGCAGCTTGGGACTAGCGGGAAGAAATGAGCAGTTCTTC.

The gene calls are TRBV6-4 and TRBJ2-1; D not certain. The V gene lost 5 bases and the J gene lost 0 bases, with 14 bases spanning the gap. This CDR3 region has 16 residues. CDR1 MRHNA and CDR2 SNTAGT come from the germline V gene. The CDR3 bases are TGTGCCAGCAGTTTACGAGAGGTGAGCTCCTACAATGAGCAGTTCTTC. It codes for CASSLREVSSYNEQFF.

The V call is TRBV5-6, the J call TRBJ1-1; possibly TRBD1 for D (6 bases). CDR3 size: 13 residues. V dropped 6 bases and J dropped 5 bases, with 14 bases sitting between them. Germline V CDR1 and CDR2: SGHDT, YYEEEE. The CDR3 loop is CASTDQGRTEAFF. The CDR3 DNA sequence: TGTGCCAGCACCGATCAGGGGAGAACTGAAGCTTTCTTT.

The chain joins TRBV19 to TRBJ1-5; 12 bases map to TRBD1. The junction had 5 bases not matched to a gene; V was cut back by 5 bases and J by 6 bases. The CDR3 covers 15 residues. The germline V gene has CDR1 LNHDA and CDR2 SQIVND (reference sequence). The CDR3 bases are TGTGCCAGTAGTGCGGGGACAGGGGGCAGTCAGCCCCAGCATTTT. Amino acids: CASSAGTGGSQPQHF.

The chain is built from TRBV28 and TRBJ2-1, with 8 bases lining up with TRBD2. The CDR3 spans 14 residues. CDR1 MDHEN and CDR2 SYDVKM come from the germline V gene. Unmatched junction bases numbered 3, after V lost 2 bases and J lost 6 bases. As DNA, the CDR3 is TGTGCCAGCAGTTTACGGACTAGCCGCAATGAGCAGTTCTTC. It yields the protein CASSLRTSRNEQFF. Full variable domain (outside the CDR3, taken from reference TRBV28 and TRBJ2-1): DVKVTQSSRYLVKRTGEKVFLECVQDMDHENMFWYRQDPGLGLRLIYFSYDVKMKEKGDIPEGYSVSREKKERFSLILESASTNQTSMYLCASSLRTSRNEQFFGPGTRLTVL.

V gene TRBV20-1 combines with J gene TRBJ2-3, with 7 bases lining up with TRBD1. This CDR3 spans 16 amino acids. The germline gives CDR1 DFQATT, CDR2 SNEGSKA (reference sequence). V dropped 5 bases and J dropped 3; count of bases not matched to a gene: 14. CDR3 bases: TGCAGTGCTGGTGGGGCCGGGACAGCGAAGACAGATACGCAGTATTTT. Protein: CSAGGAGTAKTDTQYF.

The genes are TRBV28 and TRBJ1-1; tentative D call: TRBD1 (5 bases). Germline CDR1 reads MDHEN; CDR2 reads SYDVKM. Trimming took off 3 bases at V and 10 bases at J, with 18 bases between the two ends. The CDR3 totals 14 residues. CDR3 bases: TGTGCCAGCAGTTTCCCCCGGACACTCCCGGGAGCTTTCTTT. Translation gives CASSFPRTLPGAFF.

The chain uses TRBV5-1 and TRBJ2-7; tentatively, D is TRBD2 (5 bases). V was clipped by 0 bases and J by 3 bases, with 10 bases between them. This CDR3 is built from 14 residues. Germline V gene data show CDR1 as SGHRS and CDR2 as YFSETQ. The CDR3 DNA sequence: TGCGCCAGCAGCTTGGACCCGGGAATCTACGAGCAGTACTTC. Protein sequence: CASSLDPGIYEQYF.

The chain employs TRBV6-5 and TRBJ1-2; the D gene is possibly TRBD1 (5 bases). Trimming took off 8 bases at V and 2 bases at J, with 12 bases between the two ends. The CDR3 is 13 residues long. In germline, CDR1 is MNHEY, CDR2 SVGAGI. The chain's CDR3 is CASGRAGNYGYTF. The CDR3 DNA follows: TGTGCCAGCGGCAGGGCTGGGAACTATGGCTACACCTTC.

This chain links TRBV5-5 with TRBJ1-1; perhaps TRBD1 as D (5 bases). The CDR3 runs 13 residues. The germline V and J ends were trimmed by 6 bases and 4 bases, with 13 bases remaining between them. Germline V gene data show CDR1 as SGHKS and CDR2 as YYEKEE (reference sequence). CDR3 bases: TGTGCCAGCACCACGTGGGGGGGCACTGAAGCTTTCTTT. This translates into CASTTWGGTEAFF.

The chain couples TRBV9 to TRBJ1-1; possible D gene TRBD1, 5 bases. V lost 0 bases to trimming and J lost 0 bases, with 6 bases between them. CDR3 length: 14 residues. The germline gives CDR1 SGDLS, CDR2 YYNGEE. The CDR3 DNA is TGTGCCAGCAGCGTAGCACAGGTGAACACTGAAGCTTTCTTT. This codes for CASSVAQVNTEAFF.

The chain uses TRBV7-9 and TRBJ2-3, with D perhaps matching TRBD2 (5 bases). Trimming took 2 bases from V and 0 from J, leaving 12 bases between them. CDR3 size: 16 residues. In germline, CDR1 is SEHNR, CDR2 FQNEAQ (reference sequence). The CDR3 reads CASSLSPWTSTDTQYF. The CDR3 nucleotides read TGTGCCAGCAGCTTATCCCCCTGGACTAGCACAGATACGCAGTATTTT.

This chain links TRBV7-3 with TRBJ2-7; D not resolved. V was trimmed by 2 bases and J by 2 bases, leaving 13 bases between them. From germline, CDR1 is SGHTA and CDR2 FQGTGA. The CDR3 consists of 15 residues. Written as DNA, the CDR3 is TGTGCCAGCAGCTTAGGGCCGACCAATGCCTACGAGCAGTACTTC. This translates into CASSLGPTNAYEQYF.

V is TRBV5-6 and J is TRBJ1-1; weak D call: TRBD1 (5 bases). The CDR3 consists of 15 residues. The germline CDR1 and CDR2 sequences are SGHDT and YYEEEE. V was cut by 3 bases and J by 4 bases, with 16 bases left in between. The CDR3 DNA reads TGTGCCAGCAGCTCTCAGCGGGGGGGAGGCACTGAAGCTTTCTTT. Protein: CASSSQRGGGTEAFF. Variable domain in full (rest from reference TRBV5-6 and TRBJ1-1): DAGVTQSPTHLIKTRGQQVTLRCSPKSGHDTVSWYQQALGQGPQFIFQYYEEEERQRGNFPDRFSGHQFPNYSSELNVNALLLGDSALYLCASSSQRGGGTEAFFGQGTRLTVV.

This CDR3 is CASSQDIEREVVVEQFF. In DNA, the CDR3 is TGTGCCAGCAGCCAAGATATAGAGCGGGAAGTGGTGGTTGAGCAGTTCTTC. The chain uses TRBV3-1 (or the pseudogene TRBV3-2) and TRBJ2-1; TRBD2 agrees at 7 bases. The CDR3 is 17 residues long. Germline CDR1 reads LGHDT; CDR2 reads YNNKEL (reference sequence). J gave up 9 bases and V 0 bases, and 14 bases lay outside the gene matches.

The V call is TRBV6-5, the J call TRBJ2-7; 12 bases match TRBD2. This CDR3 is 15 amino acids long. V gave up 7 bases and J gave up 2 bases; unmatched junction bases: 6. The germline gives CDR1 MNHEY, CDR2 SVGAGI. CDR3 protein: CASNFLAGGPYEQYF. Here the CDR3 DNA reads TGTGCCAGCAACTTCCTAGCGGGAGGGCCCTACGAGCAGTACTTC.

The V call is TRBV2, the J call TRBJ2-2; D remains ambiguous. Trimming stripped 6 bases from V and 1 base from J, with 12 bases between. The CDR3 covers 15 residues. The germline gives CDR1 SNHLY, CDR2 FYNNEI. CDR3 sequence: CASSLQRQNTGELFF. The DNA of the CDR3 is TGTGCCAGCAGCTTACAGAGACAGAACACCGGGGAGCTGTTTTTT. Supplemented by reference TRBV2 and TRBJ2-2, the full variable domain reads EPEVTQTPSHQVTQMGQEVILRCVPISNHLYFYWYRQILGQKVEFLVSFYNNEISEKSEIFDDQFSVERPDGSNFTLKIRSTKLEDSAMYFCASSLQRQNTGELFFGEGSRLTVL.

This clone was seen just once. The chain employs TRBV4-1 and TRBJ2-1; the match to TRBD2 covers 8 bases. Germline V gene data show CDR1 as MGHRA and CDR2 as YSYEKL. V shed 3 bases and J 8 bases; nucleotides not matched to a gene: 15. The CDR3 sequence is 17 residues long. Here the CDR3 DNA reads TGCGCCAGCAGCCACCCCGCGGCGGGAGGAATTGGCTATGAGCAGTTCTTC. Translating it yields CASSHPAAGGIGYEQFF.

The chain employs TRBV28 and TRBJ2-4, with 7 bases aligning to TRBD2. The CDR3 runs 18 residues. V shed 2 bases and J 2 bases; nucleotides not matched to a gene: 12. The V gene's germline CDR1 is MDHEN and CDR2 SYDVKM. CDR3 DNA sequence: TGTGCCAGCAGTTTACCCGCGGGGCGGGAGTGGACCAAAAACATTCAGTACTTC. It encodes CASSLPAGREWTKNIQYF.

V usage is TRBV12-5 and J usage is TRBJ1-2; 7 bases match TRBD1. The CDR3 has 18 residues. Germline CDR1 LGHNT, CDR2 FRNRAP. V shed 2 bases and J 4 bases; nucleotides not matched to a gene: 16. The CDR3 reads CASGLSSGTAPPAYGYTF. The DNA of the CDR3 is TGTGCTAGTGGTTTGAGTAGTGGGACAGCCCCTCCAGCCTATGGCTACACCTTC.